Detailed here is one T cell receptor (beta chain). There is no known antigen for this receptor. No clone much larger than this one lies a single base away; base qualities are absent. The sample is drawn from a study of T cells in narcolepsy (dated by TCRdb to 2016 to 2018). About the study as a whole: The study enrolled patients with narcolepsy type 1 or type 2 (NT1, NT2) together with healthy control donors. The study sought autoreactive T cells targeting hypocretin neuron self-antigens (hypocretin, TRIB2) in narcolepsy patients, using TCR Vbeta sequencing to track clonotypes in blood and CSF.

Broader findings and caveats from the paper: Autoreactive clonotypes were reported to be detected serially in the blood of the same patients and of different patients, but not in the blood of healthy controls. Numbers of sequenced blood memory CD4+ clonotypes were comparable, with averages of some 40,000 in patients and roughly 33,000 in controls. In plots comparing CSF and blood CD4+ T cell clonotypes from the same patient, HCRT-specific and TRIB2-specific autoreactive clonotypes were highlighted. No sequences matching autoreactive T cell clones were present in some of the blood memory CD4+ repertoires from patients and controls.

For TCR Vbeta sequencing, memory CD4+ T cells were sorted ex vivo from the peripheral blood of narcolepsy patients and healthy controls. V lost 8 bases and J lost 2 bases, and the count of bases not matched to a germline gene is 6. The germline V gene gives CDR1 as MNHNS and CDR2 as SASEGT. Including the terminal cysteine and phenylalanine, the CDR3 comprises 15 residues. Only the CDR3 portion is preserved as DNA: 45 bases, with reading frame beginning at the first base. The library was obtained by the immunoSEQ multiplex PCR assay. In its TCRdb copy, this immuneACCESS table keeps in-frame sequences only and misses some clones. Where compared with another copy, unresolved V genes explain less than half of these, and the others have no known cause. The sample data list roughly 11,000 clones, and 90% to 95% of these were observed just once. The ten biggest clones cover 0.9% to 1.3% of the sample.

Source material: CD45RA- memory CD4+ T cells from PBMCs. The sample's cell subset or site label, decoded: memory T cells sorted ex vivo from peripheral blood. The sequence came from a human donor with narcolepsy. Recombination linked TRBV6-1 to TRBJ1-5; 10 bases in the junction line up with TRBD1. This receptor carries the CDR3 CASGTGTGGNQPQHF. The nucleotide sequence reads TGTGCCAGCGGAACCGGGACAGGGGGCAATCAGCCCCAGCATTTT.